This TCR beta chain emerged from a study of shared clonotypes between healthy human individuals. Across the study: Per donor, three plates held CD4 naive cells, three held CD4 memory, two held CD8 naive and one held CD8 memory.

From CD4+ cells came CD45RA+ naive and CD45RA-negative memory subsets. Data came from immunoSEQ multiplex PCR; TCRdb stores just in-frame clones and leaves some out. The sample lists 2 million to 2.5 million clones, 90% to 95% occurring once. Germline V lookup: CDR1 MNHNS, CDR2 SASEGT. After removal of 4 bases from V and 7 bases from J, the junction contained 8 bases not matched to a gene. The CDR3 consists of 17 residues. The sequenced sample was naive CD4+ T cells sorted from blood. Documented subset: CD45RA+ positively selected. This TCR derives from a man between 18 and 35 years old in good health. V is TRBV6-1 and J is TRBJ2-2; 14 bases match TRBD2. CDR3 sequence: CASSARLAGGPGGELFF. DNA for the CDR3: TGTGCCAGCAGTGCGCGACTAGCGGGAGGGCCGGGCGGGGAGCTGTTTTTT.